The rows below give T cell receptor beta chains drawn from one sample of a study of blood T cells in healthy people across ages. Each CDR3 protein gets one entry after TCRdb re-called the 5' RACE reads with MiXCR. Of more than 700,000 distinct CDR3 sequences in the sample, more than 35% were seen once. Input material: blood. The receptors originated from a man older than 75 in good health. CDR3s include the opening cysteine and the closing phenylalanine or tryptophan. A D gene is named only where the DNA matches it firmly. Part of the rows lack a size; the others show once, few, many or a class for expanded clones.

d_gene	j_gene	v_gene	abundance	CDR3aa	CDR3nt
.	TRBJ2-1	TRBV5-1	.	CASSHGGANTYNEQFF	TGCGCCAGCAGCCATGGCGGAGCGAACACCTACAATGAGCAGTTCTTC
TRBD2	TRBJ2-3	TRBV4-1	.	CASSQEAGVADTQYF	TGCGCCAGCAGCCAAGAGGCGGGAGTTGCGGATACGCAGTATTTT
.	TRBJ2-7	TRBV9	.	CASSVDHGRGNEQYF	TGTGCCAGCAGCGTAGATCATGGTAGGGGCAATGAGCAGTACTTC
TRBD2	TRBJ2-7	TRBV3-1	few	CASSQDGTSNEQYF	TGTGCCAGCAGCCAAGATGGGACTAGCAATGAGCAGTACTTC
TRBD1	TRBJ1-4	TRBV6-5	.	CASSRGTGGGFEKLFF	TGTGCCAGCAGTCGAGGGACAGGGGGGGGTTTCGAAAAACTGTTTTTT
.	TRBJ2-7	TRBV20-1	few	CSARGGLESYEQYF	TGCAGTGCTAGAGGCGGTCTTGAGTCCTACGAGCAGTACTTC
.	TRBJ2-2	TRBV5-1	many	CASAEGTRGELFF	TGCGCCAGCGCTGAGGGAACCCGCGGGGAGCTGTTTTTT
TRBD1	TRBJ1-2	TRBV6-5	.	CASSLVTGTGFYGYTF	TGTGCCAGCAGTTTAGTAACAGGGACAGGCTTCTATGGCTACACCTTC
.	TRBJ1-6	TRBV20-1	.	CSAREQVSPLHF	TGCAGTGCTAGAGAACAGGTTTCACCCCTCCACTTT
.	TRBJ1-1	TRBV12-3/TRBV12-4	.	CASSGDGNTEAFF	TGTGCCAGCAGTGGGGATGGGAACACTGAAGCTTTCTTT
TRBD2	TRBJ2-3	TRBV7-3	.	CASSPRGGDSDTQYF	TGTGCCAGCAGCCCCCGGGGGGGCGATTCAGATACGCAGTATTTT
.	TRBJ2-3	TRBV5-5	few	CASSLAGNTQYF	TGTGCCAGCAGCTTGGCTGGGAATACGCAGTATTTT
TRBD1	TRBJ2-4	TRBV28	once	CASEGQGSIQYF	TGTGCTAGCGAAGGACAGGGATCCATTCAGTACTTC
.	TRBJ1-2	TRBV15	few	CATSRDRSNYGYTF	TGTGCCACCAGCAGAGATCGGAGTAACTATGGCTACACCTTC
TRBD1	TRBJ2-2	TRBV7-2	.	CASSPTPGQGYGELFF	TGTGCCAGCAGTCCAACTCCGGGACAGGGATATGGGGAGCTGTTTTTT
TRBD2	TRBJ2-1	TRBV24-1	many	CATSDLSLAENEQFF	TGTGCCACCAGTGATTTGTCACTAGCGGAGAATGAGCAGTTCTTC
.	TRBJ2-5	TRBV5-1	.	CASGPGIIQETQYF	TGCGCCAGCGGCCCGGGGATCATCCAAGAGACCCAGTACTTC
.	TRBJ2-1	TRBV9	.	CASSLRRGAANEQFF	TGTGCCAGCAGCCTTCGACGGGGAGCGGCGAATGAGCAGTTCTTC
.	TRBJ2-1	TRBV7-9	few	CASSTRDVGDNEQFF	TGTGCCAGCAGCACTCGGGATGTGGGAGACAATGAGCAGTTCTTC
.	TRBJ1-1	TRBV7-3	.	CASSSTATLGTEAFF	TGTGCCAGCAGCTCGACAGCCACTTTGGGCACTGAAGCTTTCTTT
TRBD1	TRBJ1-1	TRBV5-1	few	CASSLAGQAGTEAFF	TGCGCCAGCAGCTTGGCCGGACAGGCGGGCACTGAAGCTTTCTTT
.	TRBJ1-1	TRBV12-3/TRBV12-4	few	CASSPLHRDNTEAFF	TGTGCCAGCAGTCCACTGCACCGGGACAACACTGAAGCTTTCTTT
.	TRBJ1-1	TRBV20-1	.	CSARAGWNTEAFF	TGCAGTGCTAGAGCCGGCTGGAACACTGAAGCTTTCTTT
TRBD2	TRBJ2-3	TRBV14	few	CASSPASGRTTDTQYF	TGTGCCAGCAGCCCAGCGAGCGGGAGGACCACAGATACGCAGTATTTT
.	TRBJ1-1	TRBV7-2	.	CASSLIGLTNTEAFF	TGTGCCAGCAGTTTAATAGGACTGACGAACACTGAAGCTTTCTTT
.	TRBJ2-5	TRBV6-2/TRBV6-3	.	CASSRTMETQYF	TGTGCCAGCAGTCGGACCATGGAGACCCAGTACTTC
.	TRBJ1-4	TRBV9	.	CASSQAPNEKLFF	TGTGCCAGCAGCCAAGCTCCTAATGAAAAACTGTTTTTT
TRBD2	TRBJ2-1	TRBV28	.	CASNRDYYNEQFF	TGTGCCAGCAACCGGGACTATTACAATGAGCAGTTCTTC
.	TRBJ2-5	TRBV5-5	.	CASSVRAAQETQYF	TGTGCCAGCAGCGTTCGCGCAGCTCAAGAGACCCAGTACTTC
.	TRBJ1-5	TRBV6-2/TRBV6-3	.	CASSYSTPADQPQHF	TGTGCCAGCAGTTACTCGACACCGGCAGATCAGCCCCAGCATTTT
.	TRBJ1-1	TRBV19	few	CASSPGGTGDTEAFF	TGTGCCAGTAGTCCTGGTGGAACTGGGGACACTGAAGCTTTCTTT
.	TRBJ1-5	TRBV12-3/TRBV12-4	few	CASSATGLNQPQHF	TGTGCCAGCAGTGCTACAGGGCTCAATCAGCCCCAGCATTTT
.	TRBJ2-3	TRBV21-1	few	CASSMGFTSGSADTQYF	TGTGCCAGCAGCATGGGCTTCACTAGCGGGAGTGCAGATACGCAGTATTTT
.	TRBJ2-3	TRBV24-1	few	CATRGRGLFTDTQYF	TGTGCCACCAGGGGCCGGGGTCTCTTCACAGATACGCAGTATTTT
.	TRBJ2-1	TRBV15	few	CATSRPGSLYEQFF	TGTGCCACCAGCAGACCAGGAAGCCTCTATGAGCAGTTCTTC
TRBD1	TRBJ2-1	TRBV11-3	.	CASSLGRDSPYNEQFF	TGTGCCAGCAGCTTAGGACGGGACAGTCCCTACAATGAGCAGTTCTTC
TRBD2	TRBJ2-3	TRBV7-2	few	CVSSPLAGGTDTQYF	TGTGTCAGCAGCCCCTTAGCGGGGGGCACAGATACGCAGTATTTT
TRBD1	TRBJ1-5	TRBV2	.	CAGSGTGPNQPQHF	TGTGCCGGATCCGGGACAGGGCCAAATCAGCCCCAGCATTTT
TRBD2	TRBJ2-3	TRBV5-1	.	CASSLVTGRAGTDTQYF	TGCGCCAGCAGCTTGGTTACCGGGAGGGCCGGTACAGATACGCAGTATTTT
TRBD2	TRBJ2-1	TRBV4-2	few	CASSQDGLAGGEQFF	TGTGCCAGCAGCCAAGATGGACTAGCGGGAGGTGAGCAGTTCTTC
.	TRBJ2-1	TRBV12-3/TRBV12-4	.	CASSLAFRAEQFF	TGTGCCAGCAGTTTAGCCTTCAGGGCGGAGCAGTTCTTC
TRBD2	TRBJ2-1	TRBV6-5	.	CASSYGSGTSGRGEQFF	TGTGCCAGCAGTTACGGGTCCGGGACTAGCGGGAGGGGTGAGCAGTTCTTC
TRBD2	TRBJ2-5	TRBV25-1	few	CASSEPRGEGETQYF	TGTGCCAGCAGTGAACCGCGGGGGGAAGGGGAGACCCAGTACTTC
.	TRBJ2-3	TRBV3-1	.	CASSFRTSGSTQYF	TGTGCCAGCAGCTTCCGGACATCGGGTAGTACGCAGTATTTT
TRBD2	TRBJ2-6	TRBV27	.	CASRPSGGATGANVLTF	TGTGCCAGCAGACCTAGCGGGGGGGCCACTGGGGCCAACGTCCTGACTTTC